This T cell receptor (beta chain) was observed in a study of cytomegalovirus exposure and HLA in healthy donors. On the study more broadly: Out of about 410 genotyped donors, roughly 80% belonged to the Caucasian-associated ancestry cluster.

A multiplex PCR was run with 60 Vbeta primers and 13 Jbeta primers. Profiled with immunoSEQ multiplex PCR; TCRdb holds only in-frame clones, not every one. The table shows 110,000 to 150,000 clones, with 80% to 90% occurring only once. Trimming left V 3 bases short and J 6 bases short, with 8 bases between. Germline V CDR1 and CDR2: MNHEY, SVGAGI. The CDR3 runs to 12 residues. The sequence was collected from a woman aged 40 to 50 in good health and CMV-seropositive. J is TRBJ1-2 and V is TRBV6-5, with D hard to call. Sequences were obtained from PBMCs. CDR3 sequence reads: CASSYGPNGYTF. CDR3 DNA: TGTGCCAGCAGTTATGGGCCGAATGGCTACACCTTC.